The rows below give T cell receptor beta chains drawn from one sample of a study of blood T cell repertoires in COVID-19. Data came from immunoSEQ multiplex PCR; TCRdb stores just in-frame clones and leaves some out. The table has about 150,000 clones, 84% seen once; the top ten hold over 35%. What was sequenced was peripheral blood. These TCRs come from a human donor in a cohort sampled during active COVID-19. CDR3s include the opening cysteine and the closing phenylalanine or tryptophan. A D gene is named only where the DNA matches it firmly. Clone size is given for some rows only: seen once, a few or many times, or a class if the clone is expanded.

>TRBJ2-2|.|.|TRBV11-2
TGTGCCAGCAGCTCCACACGAGGGACCGGGGAGCTGTTTTTT
CASSSTRGTGELFF
>TRBJ2-1|.|TRBD2|TRBV4-3
TGCGCCAGCAGCCAAGAGCCGAGCGGGGGCGGGGATGAGCAGTTCTTC
CASSQEPSGGGDEQFF
>TRBJ1-5|.|TRBD1|TRBV19
TGTGCCAGTTCGACAGGGTGGAATCAGCCCCAGCATTTT
CASSTGWNQPQHF
>TRBJ1-4|.|.|TRBV5-6
TGTGCCAGCAGCCTAAGAAGACAGGCCCAGGTAGAAAAACTGTTTTTT
CASSLRRQAQVEKLFF
>TRBJ2-3|.|TRBD2|TRBV11-3
TGTGCCAGCAGCGGACTGACTAGCTCAGATACGCAGTATTTT
CASSGLTSSDTQYF
>TRBJ2-2|once|.|TRBV21-1
TGTGCCAGCAGCAAAGTCGGTAGTTCGAACACCGGGGAGCTGTTTTTT
CASSKVGSSNTGELFF
>TRBJ2-6|.|.|TRBV7-8
TGTGCCAGCAGCTCATCAAGGACACCCTCTGGGGCCAACGTCCTGACTTTC
CASSSSRTPSGANVLTF
>TRBJ2-1|.|TRBD2|TRBV6-6
TGTGCCAGCAGCCAGGGACTAGCGGGGGCAAATGAGCAGTTCTTC
CASSQGLAGANEQFF
>TRBJ2-3|.|.|TRBV9
TGTGCCAGCAGCGTCCAGGCGTCAGATACGCAGTATTTT
CASSVQASDTQYF
>TRBJ2-3|.|TRBD1|TRBV30
TGTGCCTGGGTGGGGCAGGGGGCTAGCACAGATACGCAGTATTTT
CAWVGQGASTDTQYF
>TRBJ2-1|.|TRBD2|TRBV27
TGTGCCAGCAGTTCCCCATCTAGCGGGAGGGCCTACAATGAGCAGTTCTTC
CASSSPSSGRAYNEQFF
>TRBJ1-1|.|TRBD1|TRBV5-6
TGTGCCAGCAGCTTCGACAGGGCCAAGAGCACTGAAGCTTTCTTT
CASSFDRAKSTEAFF
>TRBJ2-7|.|.|TRBV14
TGTGCCAGCAGCCAAGCGTCCTACGAGCAGTACTTC
CASSQASYEQYF
>TRBJ1-2|.|.|TRBV7-2
TGTGCCAGCAGCTTAGAAGAGGGCTATGGCTACACCTTC
CASSLEEGYGYTF
>TRBJ1-5|few|.|TRBV29-1
TGCAGCGTTGGGGGACTGGGCGGTTCGCCCCAGCATTTT
CSVGGLGGSPQHF
>TRBJ2-3|once|.|TRBV11-3
TGTGCCAGCGGCTTCCCTTCTGCAGATACGCAGTATTTT
CASGFPSADTQYF
>TRBJ1-5|few|.|TRBV6-2/TRBV6-3
TGTGCCAGCAGTCTGGGCCCAAACGGCCAGCCCCAGCATTTT
CASSLGPNGQPQHF
>TRBJ1-4|.|.|TRBV19
TGTGCCAGTAGTATAATGTGGACGGGGACTAATGAAAAACTGTTTTTT
CASSIMWTGTNEKLFF
>TRBJ1-5|.|.|TRBV19
TGTGCCAGTAAGCGCGGGGGCTACAATCAGCCCCAGCATTTT
CASKRGGYNQPQHF
>TRBJ2-1|once|.|TRBV5-1
TGCGCCAGCAGCGGCAATTACAATGAGCAGTTCTTC
CASSGNYNEQFF
>TRBJ1-5|.|TRBD1|TRBV5-6
TGTGCCAGCAGCTACGGGACAGGGGGAAACCAGCCCCAGCATTTT
CASSYGTGGNQPQHF
>TRBJ2-1|.|TRBD1|TRBV18
TGTGCCAGCTCAGGACAGGGAAATGAGCAGTTCTTC
CASSGQGNEQFF
>TRBJ2-7|many|.|TRBV2
TGTGCCAGCAAACAGGGTTACGAGCAGTACTTC
CASKQGYEQYF
>TRBJ1-1|.|.|TRBV7-9
TGTGCCAGCGCGATTGGGGGGGACACTGAAGCTTTCTTT
CASAIGGDTEAFF
>TRBJ2-2|few|.|TRBV7-3
TGTGCCAGCAGCTCAGGGTTCCCCGGGGAGCTGTTTTTT
CASSSGFPGELFF
>TRBJ2-3|.|.|TRBV4-2
TGTGCCAGCAGCCAGGGGACTAGCACAGATACGCAGTATTTT
CASSQGTSTDTQYF
>TRBJ2-1|.|.|TRBV7-2
TGTGCCAGCAGGCCGGACAGCCTCCCCTACAATGAGCAGTTCTTC
CASRPDSLPYNEQFF
>TRBJ2-2|.|.|TRBV19
TGTGCCAGTAGTCCAAGACAGGGGAGGGTCGGGGAGCTGTTTTTT
CASSPRQGRVGELFF
>TRBJ1-1|.|.|TRBV5-1
TGCGCCAGCAGCTCACTTGGTGGTAACACTGAAGCTTTCTTT
CASSSLGGNTEAFF
>TRBJ2-1|.|TRBD1|TRBV5-5
TGTGCCAGCACCACAGGGGGCGGCAATGAGCAGTTCTTC
CASTTGGGNEQFF
>TRBJ2-5|once|TRBD2|TRBV7-2
TGTGCCAGCAGTCGGACTTTGCGGGGGCAAGAGACCCAGTACTTC
CASSRTLRGQETQYF
>TRBJ2-3|.|TRBD2|TRBV19
TGTGCCAGTAGTCTTGGGACTAGCCTCAGCACAGATACGCAGTATTTT
CASSLGTSLSTDTQYF
>TRBJ2-5|.|.|TRBV7-7
TGTGCCAGCAGCTTATTAGCGAGCGCTGAGACCCAGTACTTC
CASSLLASAETQYF
>TRBJ1-2|.|TRBD1|TRBV24-1
TGTGCCACCAGTGATCTAATAAAAACCGGGACAGACAATTCCTTTCCTAACTATGGCTACACCTTC
CATSDLIKTGTDNSFPNYGYTF